The next 27 T cell receptor beta chains were all read from a single sample in a study of shared clonotypes between healthy human individuals. TCRdb's copy holds only in-frame clones and misses some; the assay was immunoSEQ multiplex PCR. This sample has about 1.1 million clones, with approximately 80% found just once. The sequencing input was memory CD4+ T cells from PBMCs. Subset of the sample: CD45RA-negative fraction. These receptors originate from a man aged 18 to 29 in good health. Some clones in this sample may be carry-over from other donors' samples.

The chain joins TRBV4-2 to TRBJ2-1, with 10 nucleotides matching TRBD2. The germline V gene has CDR1 LGHNA and CDR2 YNFKEQ. V trimming: 4 bases; J trimming: 4 bases; junction bases outside the gene matches: 4. The CDR3 totals 15 residues. The CDR3, as DNA: TGTGCCAGCAGCCGGGAAGCGGGAGGGTACAATGAGCAGTTCTTC. Translation: CASSREAGGYNEQFF.

The J gene is TRBJ2-7, the V gene TRBV6-6; 7 nucleotides align to TRBD2. CDR1 is MNHNY and CDR2 is SVGAGI in the germline V gene (reference sequence). The CDR3 sequence is 15 residues long. V lost 6 bases to trimming and J lost 4 bases; unmatched junction nucleotides: 12. CDR3 in amino acids: CASSPRRGSGYEQYF. The CDR3 DNA reads as TGTGCCAGCAGCCCGAGACGCGGGAGTGGTTACGAGCAGTACTTC.

This chain connects TRBV19 to TRBJ1-1; 7 bases map to TRBD1. Germline V gene sequence: CDR1 LNHDA, CDR2 SQIVND (reference sequence). The CDR3 is made up of 14 amino acids. Trimming cost V 6 bases and J 1 base; bases outside gene matches: 5. The CDR3 region is CASSRTGTNTEAFF. DNA of the CDR3: TGTGCCAGTAGCAGGACAGGTACGAACACTGAAGCTTTCTTT.

V usage is TRBV5-1 and J usage is TRBJ2-5; tentative D call: TRBD1 (5 bases). Germline values: CDR1 SGHRS, CDR2 YFSETQ. The V end lost 4 bases, the J end lost 0 bases, and 19 bases lay between the germline ends. The CDR3 sequence is 17 residues long. CDR3 nucleotides: TGCGCCAGCAGCCCTGGGGCAGATTCACACAACCAAGAGACCCAGTACTTC. This sequence encodes CASSPGADSHNQETQYF.

The chain carries TRBV27 and TRBJ2-7; 10 bases fit TRBD1. CDR1 is MNHEY, CDR2 SMNVEV, per germline (reference sequence). After removal of 5 bases from V and 5 bases from J, the junction contained 15 bases not matched to a gene. The CDR3 spans 17 residues. CDR3 sequence reads: CASSPPPGGTGVHEQYF. The CDR3 DNA reads as TGTGCCAGCAGTCCCCCCCCCGGCGGGACAGGGGTCCACGAGCAGTACTTC.

V usage is TRBV18 and J usage is TRBJ2-7; the D gene is possibly TRBD1 (7 bases). V dropped 6 bases and J dropped 3 bases, with 15 bases sitting between them. The CDR3 contains 14 residues. Germline V gene lookup returns CDR1 KGHSH and CDR2 LQKENI. CDR3 sequence: CASSRDSGGYEQYF. The DNA for the CDR3 is TGTGCCAGCTCGCGGGACAGTGGGGGCTACGAGCAGTACTTC.

V gene TRBV9 combines with J gene TRBJ2-5; 8 bases match TRBD2. CDR1 and CDR2 from the germline V gene are SGDLS and YYNGEE. The CDR3 spans 13 residues. The V and J ends lost 0 bases and 7 bases, in that order; junction bases with no gene match: 2. The chain's CDR3 is CASSVDLAGTQYF. The CDR3, as DNA: TGTGCCAGCAGCGTAGATCTAGCGGGGACCCAGTACTTC.

The chain recombines TRBV5-4 with TRBJ2-7, with D perhaps given as TRBD1 or TRBD2 (5 bases each). V lost 3 bases and J 3 bases, leaving 16 bases between the germline ends. CDR3 length equals 15 residues. Germline V gene lookup returns CDR1 SGHNT and CDR2 YYREEE (reference sequence). For the CDR3, the DNA is TGTGCCAGCAGCTCTGCCCGGGACGCAGGCTACGAGCAGTACTTC. It codes for CASSSARDAGYEQYF.

In its sample, this clone was seen once. The rearrangement links TRBV28 to TRBJ2-1; 11 bases are a match to TRBD2. The germline V gene encodes CDR1 MDHEN and CDR2 SYDVKM. The CDR3 spans 15 residues. Germline trimming cut 1 base from V and 10 bases from J; bases unmatched to any gene: 6. CDR3 sequence (DNA): TGTGCCAGCAGTTTATCGGCTAGCGGGAGGAGCGAGCAGTTCTTC. It yields the protein CASSLSASGRSEQFF. The full variable domain, in which reference TRBV28 and TRBJ2-1 provide the parts outside the CDR3, is DVKVTQSSRYLVKRTGEKVFLECVQDMDHENMFWYRQDPGLGLRLIYFSYDVKMKEKGDIPEGYSVSREKKERFSLILESASTNQTSMYLCASSLSASGRSEQFFGPGTRLTVL.

This rearrangement joins TRBV28 to TRBJ2-3; a possible D gene is TRBD1 (6 bases). Between the trimmed V and J ends, which lost 2 bases and 4 bases, there was a span of 13 bases. CDR1 and CDR2 from the germline V gene are MDHEN and SYDVKM. The CDR3 is 15 amino acids. The CDR3 reads CASSLPQGTADTQYF. CDR3 DNA: TGTGCCAGCAGTTTACCCCAGGGGACCGCAGATACGCAGTATTTT.

The chain uses TRBV7-8 and TRBJ1-2; no reliable D call. Germline V gene lookup returns CDR1 SGHVS and CDR2 FQNEAQ. With 4 bases removed from V and 4 bases from J, the gap between germline ends came to 16 bases. This CDR3 is built from 15 residues. CDR3 bases: TGTGCCAGCAGCTCCAGACACACCAATCCCTATGGCTACACCTTC. This codes for CASSSRHTNPYGYTF.

This chain uses TRBV5-1 with TRBJ2-3; tentative D call: TRBD2 (6 bases). This CDR3 spans 17 amino acids. Trimming removed 0 bases from V and 8 bases from J, with 22 bases in between. Germline-derived CDR1 and CDR2 are SGHRS and YFSETQ. The DNA of the CDR3 is TGCGCCAGCAGCTTGGCCTCTAGCGCCAGCGGGCCCGTTACGCAGTATTTT. Encoded protein: CASSLASSASGPVTQYF. The full variable domain, completed using reference TRBV5-1 and TRBJ2-3, is KAGVTQTPRYLIKTRGQQVTLSCSPISGHRSVSWYQQTPGQGLQFLFEYFSETQRNKGNFPGRFSGRQFSNSRSEMNVSTLELGDSALYLCASSLASSASGPVTQYFGPGTRLTVL.

The V and J genes are TRBV11-2 and TRBJ2-7; 11 bases fit TRBD2. The junction had 9 bases not matched to a gene; V was cut back by 0 bases and J by 2 bases. CDR3 length: 18 residues. Germline lookup yields CDR1 SGHAT and CDR2 FQNNGV. CDR3 nucleotides: TGTGCCAGCAGCTTAGAGGGGCTAGCGGGAGGTCTACCCTACGAGCAGTACTTC. Translated, it gives CASSLEGLAGGLPYEQYF.

The genes are TRBV7-2 and TRBJ2-1; perhaps TRBD2 as D (6 bases). The CDR3 is 15 residues long. Germline-derived CDR1 and CDR2 are SGHTA and FQGNSA. The V gene lost 5 bases and the J gene lost 4 bases, with 15 bases spanning the gap. The CDR3 sequence is CASSQEAGRYNEQFF. As DNA, the CDR3 is TGTGCCAGCAGCCAGGAGGCGGGGAGGTACAATGAGCAGTTCTTC.

The chain joins TRBV7-9 to TRBJ2-5, with a tentative D call TRBD1 (6 bases). The length of the CDR3 is 15 residues. Germline CDR1 SEHNR, CDR2 FQNEAQ (reference sequence). V lost 5 bases and J 1 base, leaving 14 bases between the germline ends. For the CDR3, the DNA is TGTGCCAGCAGCACCCGCCGGGACACCCAAGAGACCCAGTACTTC. It codes for CASSTRRDTQETQYF. Filled out from reference TRBV7-9 and TRBJ2-5, the complete variable domain reads DTGVSQNPRHKITKRGQNVTFRCDPISEHNRLYWYRQTLGQGPEFLTYFQNEAQLEKSRLLSDRFSAERPKGSFSTLEIQRTEQGDSAMYLCASSTRRDTQETQYFGPGTRLLVL.

A word on this clone: At the DNA level, this CDR3 is encoded by other sequences in the same sample as well. The chain recombines TRBV28 with TRBJ2-2, with 9 bases identical to TRBD2. V gave up 5 bases and J gave up 2 bases; unmatched junction bases: 3. CDR1 is MDHEN, CDR2 SYDVKM, per germline. This CDR3 comprises 15 residues. DNA for the CDR3: TGTGCCAGCAGTCTGGGACTAGCAAACACCGGGGAGCTGTTTTTT. Amino acids: CASSLGLANTGELFF.

J is TRBJ2-3 and V is TRBV2; TRBD1 or TRBD2 may be the D gene (5 bases each). V lost 6 bases to trimming and J lost 2 bases, with 15 bases between them. Per the germline V gene, CDR1 is SNHLY and CDR2 is FYNNEI. There are 15 residues in the CDR3. The CDR3 DNA is TGTGCCAGCAGAGTTAGGGACGGCTACACAGATACGCAGTATTTT. Translating it yields CASRVRDGYTDTQYF.

The CDR3 coding sequence is TGTGCCACCAGCAGAGATTGGGACAGCCACAGTCCCCAGCATTTT. Residues: CATSRDWDSHSPQHF. The V call is TRBV15, the J call TRBJ1-5; TRBD1 matches at 7 bases. The CDR3 has 15 amino acids. With 0 bases clipped from V and 10 bases from J, the junction kept 9 bases outside the gene matches. Germline values: CDR1 LNHNV, CDR2 YYDKDF (reference sequence).

The chain carries TRBV5-1 and TRBJ2-2; no clear D gene. CDR3 size: 14 residues. Trimming removed 0 bases from V and 3 bases from J, with 6 bases in between. CDR1 SGHRS and CDR2 YFSETQ come from the germline V gene. DNA of the CDR3: TGCGCCAGCAGCTTGGCACGGGACACCGGGGAGCTGTTTTTT. Its protein is CASSLARDTGELFF.

The chain is built from TRBV5-1 and TRBJ2-2, with TRBD2 matching 7 bases. The length of the CDR3 is 17 residues. V lost 4 bases to trimming and J lost 2 bases; unmatched junction nucleotides: 11. CDR1 is SGHRS, CDR2 YFSETQ, per germline. The CDR3 DNA is TGCGCCAGCAGCCGCGGCGGGGGAACCACTAACACCGGGGAGCTGTTTTTT. Protein sequence: CASSRGGGTTNTGELFF.

This chain joins TRBV18 and TRBJ1-6, with unresolved D. Germline lookup yields CDR1 KGHSH and CDR2 LQKENI. V was cut by 0 bases and J by 9 bases, with 12 bases left in between. The CDR3 runs 15 residues. Here the CDR3 DNA reads TGTGCCAGCTCACCACCGAACCTGGGCCGTTCACCCCTCCACTTT. Translating it yields CASSPPNLGRSPLHF. The entire variable domain, with the rest obtained from reference TRBV18 and TRBJ1-6, is as follows: NAGVMQNPRHLVRRRGQEARLRCSPMKGHSHVYWYRQLPEEGLKFMVYLQKENIIDESGMPKERFSAEFPKEGPSILRIQQVVRGDSAAYFCASSPPNLGRSPLHFGNGTRLTVT.

The chain has TRBV29-1 and TRBJ1-3, with 7 positions matching TRBD1. The CDR3 has 14 residues. V was pared by 7 bases and J by 0 bases, with 6 bases of the junction left unmatched. Germline values: CDR1 SQVTM, CDR2 ANQGSEA. The CDR3 region is CSAKDRHSGNTIYF. Written as DNA, the CDR3 is TGCAGCGCCAAGGACAGGCACTCTGGAAACACCATATATTTT.

V gene TRBV2 combines with J gene TRBJ2-2; 8 bases align to TRBD1. V dropped 7 bases and J dropped 4; count of bases not matched to a gene: 5. Looked up from germline, CDR1 is SNHLY and CDR2 is FYNNEI. The CDR3 runs to 14 residues. CDR3 protein: CASILDRATGELFF. For the CDR3, the DNA is TGTGCCAGCATCCTGGACAGGGCCACCGGGGAGCTGTTTTTT.

The chain links TRBV27 to TRBJ1-2; D perhaps matches TRBD1 (6 bases). Germline V gives CDR1 MNHEY, CDR2 SMNVEV (reference sequence). V dropped 4 bases and J dropped 8 bases, with 20 bases sitting between them. The CDR3 consists of 15 residues. The CDR3 region is CASSSYGGGREGYTF. The CDR3, as DNA: TGTGCCAGCAGTTCTTACGGCGGGGGCCGAGAGGGCTACACCTTC.

This chain uses TRBV28 with TRBJ1-5; weak D call: TRBD1 (6 bases). The V and J ends lost 7 bases and 5 bases respectively, with 18 bases between them. The CDR3 is 15 amino acids. CDR1 is MDHEN and CDR2 is SYDVKM in the germline V gene. This chain's CDR3 is CASTPINRVDQPQHF. The CDR3, as DNA: TGTGCCAGCACCCCTATCAACAGGGTGGATCAGCCCCAGCATTTT. The variable domain in full, with the rest retrieved from reference TRBV28 and TRBJ1-5, is DVKVTQSSRYLVKRTGEKVFLECVQDMDHENMFWYRQDPGLGLRLIYFSYDVKMKEKGDIPEGYSVSREKKERFSLILESASTNQTSMYLCASTPINRVDQPQHFGDGTRLSIL.

The chain uses TRBV5-6 and TRBJ1-1; 8 bases are shared with TRBD1. Trimming removed 4 bases from V and 5 bases from J; junction bases left unmatched: 13. The CDR3 is made up of 16 amino acids. CDR1 is SGHDT, CDR2 YYEEEE, per germline. The CDR3 spells CASSPPRTGFGTEAFF. For the CDR3, the DNA is TGTGCCAGCAGCCCCCCCAGGACAGGGTTTGGGACTGAAGCTTTCTTT.

The rearrangement links TRBV27 to TRBJ1-1; D unclear. Germline CDR1 and CDR2: MNHEY and SMNVEV (reference sequence). V was shortened by 0 bases and J by 5 bases, with 10 bases between the two germline ends. This CDR3 has 14 amino acids. CDR3 bases: TGTGCCAGCAGTTTATCGAGGATTGGGACTGAAGCTTTCTTT. Translation: CASSLSRIGTEAFF.